Each of the 14 T cell receptor beta chains below was sequenced from the same sample in a study of blood T cell repertoires in COVID-19. The data were produced by immunoSEQ multiplex PCR, yet TCRdb's version contains in-frame clones alone and is incomplete. The profile shows under 200,000 clones, nearly 90% of them singletons. Sequencing input: peripheral blood. These receptors were collected from a man in his fifties or sixties with active or convalescent COVID-19.

The chain combines TRBV9 with TRBJ1-2; no definite D call. The V gene's germline CDR1 is SGDLS and CDR2 YYNGEE. The CDR3 has 13 residues. Trimming took 0 bases from V and 4 from J, leaving 7 bases between them. In nucleotides, the CDR3 is TGTGCCAGCAGCGTAGGTACAAGCTATGGCTACACCTTC. Encoded protein: CASSVGTSYGYTF.

A single count supports this clone. The chain recombines TRBV4-1 with TRBJ1-5, with 9 bases lining up with TRBD1. Trimming at V came to 0 bases and at J to 6 bases, leaving 12 bases not matched to a gene. The CDR3 extends over 18 amino acids. CDR1 and CDR2 from the germline V gene are MGHRA and YSYEKL. The CDR3 DNA is TGCGCCAGCAGCCAAGAAGATATACGGACAGGGGTGAGTCAGCCCCAGCATTTT. Translating it yields CASSQEDIRTGVSQPQHF.

The rearrangement joins TRBV7-9 to TRBJ1-6; perhaps TRBD1 as D (5 bases). Germline V gene sequence: CDR1 SEHNR, CDR2 FQNEAQ (reference sequence). The germline V and J ends were trimmed by 0 bases and 7 bases, with 10 bases remaining between them. The CDR3 length is 15 residues. CDR3 coding DNA: TGTGCCAGCAGCTTAGCGAGGACACCAAATTCACCCCTCCACTTT. Its protein product is CASSLARTPNSPLHF.

The chain links TRBV5-1 to TRBJ2-7; TRBD2 matches 9 bases. The CDR3 contains 16 residues. V shed 0 bases, J shed 4 bases, and the junction held 8 bases outside the gene matches. CDR1 is SGHRS and CDR2 is YFSETQ in the germline V gene. In DNA form, the CDR3 reads TGCGCCAGCAGCTTGGCCTCACCTAGCGGGGCTTACGAGCAGTACTTC. Protein sequence: CASSLASPSGAYEQYF.

The rearrangement links TRBV12-5 to TRBJ2-3, with D perhaps matching TRBD1 (6 bases). Trimming took 3 bases from V and 3 from J, leaving 16 bases between them. This CDR3 is 16 amino acids long. Germline V gene data show CDR1 as LGHNT and CDR2 as FRNRAP. Written as DNA, the CDR3 is TGTGCTAGTGGTTTTCAGGGGTCTCTCCGGACAGATACGCAGTATTTT. Its protein product is CASGFQGSLRTDTQYF. The variable domain in full, completed from reference TRBV12-5 and TRBJ2-3, reads DARVTQTPRHKVTEMGQEVTMRCQPILGHNTVFWYRQTMMQGLELLAYFRNRAPLDDSGMPKDRFSAEMPDATLATLKIQPSEPRDSAVYFCASGFQGSLRTDTQYFGPGTRLTVL.

V and J are TRBV29-1 and TRBJ1-4; D perhaps matches TRBD1 (5 bases). Trimming left V 1 base short and J 3 bases short, with 9 bases between. The germline V gene has CDR1 SQVTM and CDR2 ANQGSEA. The CDR3 contains 14 residues. CDR3 loop: CSVEGTGSNEKLFF. DNA for the CDR3: TGCAGCGTTGAAGGAACAGGCTCTAATGAAAAACTGTTTTTT.

This clone showed up just a few times. The chain links TRBV5-8 to TRBJ1-2; no clear D gene. The germline V and J ends were trimmed by 4 bases and 2 bases, with 12 bases remaining between them. Germline CDR1 and CDR2: SGHTS and YDEGEE. CDR3 length equals 14 residues. The CDR3: CASSPFRVNYGYTF. In nucleotides, the CDR3 is TGTGCCAGCAGCCCCTTTCGGGTAAACTATGGCTACACCTTC.

This rearrangement joins TRBV6-5 to TRBJ1-4, with 8 bases lining up with TRBD1. J gave up 8 bases and V 6 bases, and 11 bases lay outside the gene matches. Germline V gives CDR1 MNHEY, CDR2 SVGAGI. This CDR3 has 15 residues. In DNA, the CDR3 is TGTGCCAGCAGGCCTCGGACAGGGTTGGCGGAAAAACTGTTTTTT. Protein: CASRPRTGLAEKLFF.

The table lists this clone with a few counts. This rearrangement joins TRBV5-6 to TRBJ1-4; 7 nucleotides line up with TRBD1. Germline-derived CDR1 and CDR2 are SGHDT and YYEEEE. This CDR3 contains 12 residues. V lost 7 bases and J lost 13; bases outside the gene matches: 10. The CDR3 sequence: CASELQTGRLFF. CDR3 sequence (DNA): TGTGCCAGCGAGCTTCAGACAGGGAGACTGTTTTTT.

This clone was counted once. The chain links TRBV10-3 to TRBJ1-2; the D gene is possibly TRBD1 (5 bases). The germline V gene encodes CDR1 ENHRY and CDR2 SYGVKD. V was shortened by 6 bases and J by 6 bases, with 14 bases between the two germline ends. The CDR3 extends over 13 amino acids. The CDR3 DNA follows: TGTGCCATCAGCGAAAGAGCGGGGGATGGCTACACCTTC. This encodes CAISERAGDGYTF.

This clone has a single count. The chain joins TRBV12-2 to TRBJ2-7; the D call TRBD2 from the table was never checked on the DNA. TRBV12-2 has pseudogene status. This CDR3 has 15 amino acids. As DNA, the CDR3 is TGTGCAAGTCCCCAGCCTGCCGGGGGCTCCTACGAGCAGTACTTC. Translating it yields CASPQPAGGSYEQYF.

The chain links TRBV4-1 to TRBJ2-2; possibly TRBD2 for D (6 bases). V lost 6 bases and J lost 1, with 15 bases in between. CDR1 and CDR2 (germline): MGHRA, YSYEKL. This CDR3 contains 16 residues. The CDR3 DNA reads TGCGCCAGCAGACTGGAGGGACTCCTGAACACCGGGGAGCTGTTTTTT. Protein: CASRLEGLLNTGELFF.

V usage is TRBV4-1 and J usage is TRBJ2-7, with 10 bases matching TRBD1. The trim removed 3 bases at V and 2 bases at J, leaving 19 bases unmatched. CDR3 size: 20 residues. The germline V gene encodes CDR1 MGHRA and CDR2 YSYEKL. The DNA for the CDR3 is TGCGCCAGCAGCCACCGCACCTTACCACAAAGAGACAGGGGGCCCTACGAGCAGTACTTC. Translating gives CASSHRTLPQRDRGPYEQYF.

The chain combines TRBV10-2 with TRBJ1-3, with 10 nucleotides matching TRBD1. Trimming cost V 2 bases and J 1 base; bases outside gene matches: 2. Germline loops: CDR1 WSHSY, CDR2 SAAADI. The CDR3 has 16 amino acids. The chain's CDR3 is CASSEDRGPSGNTIYF. The CDR3 DNA reads as TGCGCCAGCAGTGAGGACAGGGGGCCTTCTGGAAACACCATATATTTT.